These T cell receptor beta chains were read from a single sample in a study of blood T cells in healthy people across ages. In TCRdb, the 5' RACE reads were re-called with MiXCR into one record per CDR3 protein. The table lists around 650,000 distinct CDR3 sequences, over 40% of them singletons, with around 30% in the top ten. What was sequenced was blood. Receptor source: an elderly man in good health. Each CDR3 is given with its conserved first and last residue. D genes are given only for firm matches. Rows give clone size only sometimes, using once, few, many, or a class for an expanded clone.

V: TRBV20-1; D: TRBD2; J: TRBJ2-1; size: NA; CDR3: CSARDGTSGRPGEFF; DNA: TGCAGTGCTAGAGACGGGACTAGCGGGAGGCCAGGGGAGTTCTTC
V: TRBV7-8; D: NA; J: TRBJ1-2; size: NA; CDR3: CASSLAAEPDGYTF; DNA: TGTGCCAGCAGCTTAGCTGCCGAACCTGATGGCTACACCTTC
V: TRBV12-3/TRBV12-4; D: TRBD2; J: TRBJ2-1; size: NA; CDR3: CASRTSGAYNEQFF; DNA: TGTGCCAGCAGGACTAGCGGAGCCTACAATGAGCAGTTCTTC
V: TRBV7-9; D: NA; J: TRBJ2-7; size: NA; CDR3: CASSLFSTSEQYF; DNA: TGTGCCAGCAGCTTATTCTCGACAAGCGAGCAGTACTTC
V: TRBV28; D: TRBD2; J: TRBJ2-7; size: few; CDR3: CASSALREAQYF; DNA: TGTGCCAGCAGCGCTCTCCGGGAGGCCCAGTACTTC
V: TRBV7-2; D: TRBD1; J: TRBJ2-7; size: once; CDR3: CASSIDREPPPYYEQYF; DNA: TGTGCCAGCAGCATCGACAGGGAACCCCCTCCTTACTACGAGCAGTACTTC
V: TRBV25-1; D: TRBD2; J: TRBJ2-1; size: once; CDR3: CASSEHQRGEQFF; DNA: TGTGCCAGCAGTGAACACCAGCGGGGTGAGCAGTTCTTC
V: TRBV6-2/TRBV6-3; D: NA; J: TRBJ2-4; size: NA; CDR3: CASTSLPLTKNIQYF; DNA: TGTGCCAGCACCTCCTTACCGTTAACCAAAAACATTCAGTACTTC
V: TRBV7-6; D: NA; J: TRBJ2-7; size: NA; CDR3: CASSLGQLYEQNF; DNA: TGTGCCAGCAGCTTAGGACAGCTCTACGAGCAGAACTTC
V: TRBV10-1; D: NA; J: TRBJ1-1; size: NA; CDR3: CASSAGYTEAFF; DNA: TGCGCCAGCAGTGCAGGGTACACTGAAGCTTTCTTT
V: TRBV5-1; D: NA; J: TRBJ1-4; size: NA; CDR3: CASSPTGPNEKLFF; DNA: TGCGCCAGCAGCCCGACAGGCCCTAATGAAAAACTGTTTTTT
V: TRBV9; D: NA; J: TRBJ1-2; size: few; CDR3: CASSVAGTVGNYGYTF; DNA: TGTGCCAGCAGCGTAGCCGGGACGGTGGGTAACTATGGCTACACCTTC
V: TRBV20-1; D: NA; J: TRBJ2-1; size: NA; CDR3: CSAAAGSNNEQFF; DNA: TGCAGTGCTGCCGCGGGATCAAACAATGAGCAGTTCTTC
V: TRBV7-9; D: NA; J: TRBJ2-7; size: NA; CDR3: CASGRLVAGAGGGYEQYF; DNA: TGTGCCAGCGGCCGACTCGTTGCCGGGGCAGGGGGAGGCTACGAGCAGTACTTC
V: TRBV7-9; D: TRBD1; J: TRBJ2-7; size: few; CDR3: CASSPWTGVSNEQYF; DNA: TGTGCCAGCAGCCCCTGGACAGGGGTTTCCAACGAGCAGTACTTC
V: TRBV7-8; D: NA; J: TRBJ1-2; size: many; CDR3: CASSFPGSPYGYTF; DNA: TGTGCCAGCAGCTTCCCAGGGAGCCCCTATGGCTACACCTTC
V: TRBV7-9; D: TRBD1; J: TRBJ2-7; size: NA; CDR3: CASSLAGTGGLSYEQYF; DNA: TGTGCCAGCAGCTTAGCCGGGACAGGGGGCCTCTCCTACGAGCAGTACTTC
V: TRBV4-1; D: TRBD1; J: TRBJ1-6; size: few; CDR3: CASSHMSGTGVGVDNSPLHF; DNA: TGCGCCAGCAGCCACATGAGCGGGACAGGGGTTGGAGTAGATAATTCACCCCTCCACTTT
V: TRBV7-3; D: TRBD2; J: TRBJ2-1; size: NA; CDR3: CASSASGTRINEQFF; DNA: TGTGCCAGCAGCGCGTCCGGGACTAGGATAAATGAGCAGTTCTTC
V: TRBV6-1; D: NA; J: TRBJ1-5; size: NA; CDR3: CASSEGRGRNQPQHF; DNA: TGTGCCAGCAGTGAAGGGAGGGGTCGCAATCAGCCCCAGCATTTT
V: TRBV9; D: TRBD1; J: TRBJ2-1; size: NA; CDR3: CASSQSPGQGFNEQFF; DNA: TGTGCCAGCAGTCAAAGCCCGGGACAGGGGTTCAATGAGCAGTTCTTC
V: TRBV14; D: NA; J: TRBJ2-2; size: few; CDR3: CASSQGIDIANTGELFF; DNA: TGTGCCAGCAGCCAAGGGATAGATATCGCGAACACCGGGGAGCTGTTTTTT
V: TRBV7-9; D: NA; J: TRBJ1-2; size: few; CDR3: CASSLGSRAEGYTF; DNA: TGTGCCAGCAGCTTAGGATCTAGGGCGGAAGGCTACACCTTC
V: TRBV3-1; D: TRBD2; J: TRBJ2-4; size: few; CDR3: CASSRRGVAGEKNIQYF; DNA: TGTGCCAGCAGCCGAAGGGGAGTAGCGGGGGAGAAAAACATTCAGTACTTC
V: TRBV5-5; D: NA; J: TRBJ2-3; size: many; CDR3: CASSLEWSGGTGKTDTQYF; DNA: TGTGCCAGCAGCTTGGAATGGAGCGGAGGAACAGGCAAAACAGATACGCAGTATTTT
V: TRBV6-2/TRBV6-3; D: TRBD1; J: TRBJ2-7; size: NA; CDR3: CASSYPRTGESYEQYF; DNA: TGTGCCAGCAGTTACCCGCGGACAGGGGAATCCTACGAGCAGTACTTC
V: TRBV24-1; D: NA; J: TRBJ2-3; size: NA; CDR3: CATSEWSGSTDTQYF; DNA: TGTGCCACCAGTGAGTGGTCGGGGAGCACAGATACGCAGTATTTT
V: TRBV25-1; D: NA; J: TRBJ2-4; size: few; CDR3: CASSPGDFGNIQYF; DNA: TGTGCCAGCAGTCCAGGGGATTTTGGGAACATTCAGTACTTC
V: TRBV7-9; D: NA; J: TRBJ2-5; size: once; CDR3: CASSFPGPQETQYF; DNA: TGTGCCAGCAGCTTCCCCGGGCCGCAAGAGACCCAGTACTTC
V: TRBV7-3; D: NA; J: TRBJ1-2; size: many; CDR3: CASSLSAADYGYTF; DNA: TGTGCCAGCAGCTTATCGGCGGCAGACTATGGCTACACCTTC
V: TRBV29-1; D: NA; J: TRBJ2-7; size: NA; CDR3: CSVEAPLKGRDLYEQYF; DNA: TGCAGCGTTGAAGCCCCGCTCAAGGGCCGGGACCTCTACGAGCAGTACTTC
V: TRBV7-2; D: TRBD2; J: TRBJ2-5; size: NA; CDR3: CASSFDGTRRRETQYF; DNA: TGTGCCAGCAGCTTTGACGGGACTAGGAGGCGGGAGACCCAGTACTTC
V: TRBV11-2; D: TRBD2; J: TRBJ2-5; size: once; CDR3: CASATGTSGRETQYF; DNA: TGTGCCAGCGCCACAGGGACTAGCGGGAGGGAGACCCAGTACTTC
V: TRBV7-9; D: NA; J: TRBJ2-7; size: NA; CDR3: CASGPRSYNEQYF; DNA: TGTGCCAGCGGTCCCCGCTCCTACAATGAGCAGTACTTC
V: TRBV7-2; D: NA; J: TRBJ1-2; size: few; CDR3: CASSLDRQGLSGYTF; DNA: TGTGCCAGCAGCTTAGATAGGCAGGGGCTTTCTGGCTACACCTTC
V: TRBV11-2; D: NA; J: TRBJ2-3; size: NA; CDR3: CASSTLRDTQYF; DNA: TGTGCCAGCAGCACCCTTCGAGATACGCAGTATTTT
V: TRBV4-1; D: TRBD2; J: TRBJ2-1; size: NA; CDR3: CASSQDQLAGVLKGSEQFF; DNA: TGCGCCAGCAGCCAAGATCAGCTAGCGGGGGTCCTCAAGGGGAGTGAGCAGTTCTTC
V: TRBV5-1; D: TRBD2; J: TRBJ2-1; size: NA; CDR3: CASSRGGEGGEQFF; DNA: TGCGCCAGCAGCCGCGGGGGGGAAGGTGGTGAGCAGTTCTTC
V: TRBV7-8; D: TRBD1; J: TRBJ2-7; size: NA; CDR3: CASSLGSGTGVYEQYF; DNA: TGTGCCAGCAGCTTAGGATCCGGGACAGGGGTTTACGAGCAGTACTTC
V: TRBV4-1; D: NA; J: TRBJ2-5; size: NA; CDR3: CASSQEQKQETQYF; DNA: TGCGCCAGCAGCCAAGAGCAGAAACAAGAGACCCAGTACTTC
V: TRBV9; D: NA; J: TRBJ2-1; size: NA; CDR3: CASSPTGTGVDEQFF; DNA: TGTGCCAGCAGCCCTACCGGGACGGGAGTCGATGAGCAGTTCTTC
V: TRBV6-5; D: TRBD1; J: TRBJ2-7; size: NA; CDR3: CACRTGATYEQYF; DNA: TGTGCCTGCCGGACAGGGGCAACCTACGAGCAGTACTTC
V: TRBV4-1; D: TRBD2; J: TRBJ2-1; size: few; CDR3: CASSQDFLAGASYGDEQFF; DNA: TGCGCCAGCAGCCAAGATTTCCTAGCGGGAGCCTCGTACGGGGATGAGCAGTTCTTC
V: TRBV28; D: TRBD1; J: TRBJ2-1; size: few; CDR3: CASSRLVSGQNEQFF; DNA: TGTGCCAGCAGTCGCCTGGTGTCGGGACAGAATGAGCAGTTCTTC
V: TRBV5-1; D: TRBD1; J: TRBJ2-3; size: NA; CDR3: CASSPPKGQGADTQYF; DNA: TGCGCCAGCAGCCCCCCGAAGGGACAGGGCGCAGATACGCAGTATTTT
V: TRBV9; D: NA; J: TRBJ1-2; size: NA; CDR3: CASSIGRINYGYTF; DNA: TGTGCCAGCAGCATTGGACGGATTAACTATGGCTACACCTTC
V: TRBV7-2; D: NA; J: TRBJ2-5; size: few; CDR3: CASSWGINPQETQYF; DNA: TGTGCCAGCAGCTGGGGAATTAACCCCCAAGAGACCCAGTACTTC
V: TRBV29-1; D: NA; J: TRBJ1-2; size: NA; CDR3: CSVVLEGRGIGHTF; DNA: TGCAGCGTTGTCCTAGAGGGCAGGGGCATCGGCCACACCTTC
V: TRBV28; D: NA; J: TRBJ1-5; size: NA; CDR3: CASSSRARNYQPQHF; DNA: TGTGCCAGCAGTTCTCGGGCACGAAATTATCAGCCCCAGCATTTT
V: TRBV7-2; D: NA; J: TRBJ2-3; size: few; CDR3: CASSFRQRSITDTQYF; DNA: TGTGCCAGCAGCTTCCGACAGCGAAGCATCACAGATACGCAGTATTTT
V: TRBV18; D: TRBD1; J: TRBJ2-5; size: NA; CDR3: CASSQTGSGQYF; DNA: TGTGCCAGCTCACAGACAGGGTCCGGGCAGTACTTC
V: TRBV12-3/TRBV12-4; D: TRBD2; J: TRBJ2-3; size: NA; CDR3: CASSFRSGRASTDTEYF; DNA: TGTGCCAGCAGTTTTAGGAGCGGGAGAGCTAGCACAGATACGGAGTATTTT
V: TRBV4-1; D: NA; J: TRBJ1-1; size: NA; CDR3: CASSPLNRAPPEAFF; DNA: TGCGCCAGCAGCCCATTGAACAGGGCTCCCCCTGAAGCTTTCTTT
V: TRBV6-1; D: NA; J: TRBJ2-1; size: NA; CDR3: CASSLDPGYRTYNEQFF; DNA: TGTGCCAGCAGTCTGGATCCAGGTTATAGGACCTACAATGAGCAGTTCTTC
V: TRBV20-1; D: TRBD1; J: TRBJ2-7; size: few; CDR3: CSANRDRGSSSFSYNEQYF; DNA: TGCAGTGCAAACCGGGACAGGGGCTCTTCTTCCTTCTCCTACAATGAGCAGTACTTC
V: TRBV6-2/TRBV6-3; D: TRBD1; J: TRBJ2-1; size: NA; CDR3: CASSPDRGRLNEQFF; DNA: TGTGCCAGCAGCCCCGACAGGGGAAGGCTCAATGAGCAGTTCTTC
V: TRBV6-5; D: NA; J: TRBJ2-6; size: NA; CDR3: CASSYRLGTGANVLTF; DNA: TGTGCCAGCAGTTACCGTTTGGGGACTGGGGCCAACGTCCTGACTTTC
V: TRBV5-1; D: NA; J: TRBJ2-2; size: NA; CDR3: CASRISAVAANTGELFF; DNA: TGCGCCAGCAGGATATCAGCCGTGGCGGCGAACACCGGGGAGCTGTTTTTT